This TCR beta chain was recorded in a study of T cell responses to AZD1222 COVID-19 vaccine. Notes on this clone: Its antigen is as yet unknown.

Sequencing used immunoSEQ multiplex PCR; TCRdb keeps in-frame clones, though not all of them. The sample lists roughly 150,000 clones, approximately 94% occurring once. General study findings and limits: Baseline serostatus was positive in only a handful of AZD1222 recipients. Increases in Spike-specific TCR breadth and depth were seen after two AZD1222 doses. After the peak T cell response, and only then, were repertoires sampled. Close to half of spike-specific TCRs reportedly recognize unmutated variant regions.

This receptor was obtained from an adult in good health. This sample comprised peripheral blood, obtained on day 0 of AZD1222 vaccination.

In DNA form, the CDR3 reads TGTGCCAGCAGCTTAAACACTGAAGCTTTCTTT. Protein sequence: CASSLNTEAFF. The chain has TRBV2 and TRBJ1-1; D gene unclear. V shed 6 bases and J shed 2 bases, with 4 bases lying between them. The CDR3 extends over 11 amino acids. CDR1 SNHLY and CDR2 FYNNEI come from the germline V gene.